This TCR beta chain came from a study of T cells in Graves' hyperthyroidism and ophthalmopathy. Turning to the study itself: Peripheral blood was drawn at first diagnosis, prior to all treatment.

Turning to this clonotype: The antigen remains undetermined.

J lost 4 bases, V lost 1 base, and 9 bases had no gene match. The CDR3 contains 16 residues. Germline CDR1 KGHSH, CDR2 LQKENI. Amplification targeted TCR beta CDR3 regions from RNA transcripts. Primed by the HTBI set, a first-round RT-PCR was run on the TCR CDR3. One entry per CDR3 protein, called by TCRdb with MiXCR from the multiplex PCR reads. The table lists roughly 250,000 distinct CDR3 sequences, less than 15% of them singletons. General study points: Blood held most thyroid clonotypes expanded above 0.001 frequency.

The authors obtained PBMCs from 10 ml of fresh peripheral blood. The sequenced material came from blood. The sequence was collected from a woman aged 40-49 years with Graves' hyperthyroidism that later progressed to Graves' ophthalmopathy. The rearrangement uses TRBV18 and TRBJ2-7, with 8 nucleotides matching TRBD1. For the CDR3, the DNA is TGTGCCAGCTCACCACGGAGGAAAGGGGACAGGTACGAGCAGTACTTC. Amino acid sequence: CASSPRRKGDRYEQYF.